One T cell receptor beta chain is described in this entry. The sample originates from a study of control samples from healthy donors and cancer patients. Using immunoSEQ multiplex PCR, the repertoire was profiled, and TCRdb retains in-frame clones only, with some absent. This sample carries some 95,000 clones, over 60% of them seen once, and the ten largest clones take roughly 10%. This CDR3 contains 16 residues. Germline trimming cut 0 bases from V and 6 bases from J; bases unmatched to any gene: 7. Germline V gene data show CDR1 as LGHNA and CDR2 as YSLEER. The chain is built from TRBV4-3 and TRBJ2-3, with 9 bases aligning to TRBD1. The sequence was collected from a woman in her 30s in good health. The sequencing input was blood. CDR3 in DNA: TGCGCCAGCAGCCAAGATCGGGACAGGGTGGGTGATACGCAGTATTTT. This gives the protein CASSQDRDRVGDTQYF.